The TCR beta chain described here comes from a study of blood T cell repertoires in COVID-19. Study-level background: Samples of COVID-19 (acute and convalescent) were obtained from the United States, Italy and Spain. PBMCs, B-cell-depleted T cells, or T cells were the source of the cDNA or gDNA that made up the material.

This CDR3 spans 17 amino acids. V was clipped by 5 bases and J by 0 bases; unmatched bases: 3. CDR1 SEHNR and CDR2 FQNEAQ come from the germline V gene (reference sequence). Original processing methods: How many nucleated cells were present was estimated from reference gene primer amplification. Some clones are missing from TCRdb's copy, which holds only in-frame ones; the method was immunoSEQ multiplex PCR. V, J and clone size derive from that table, while D and trimming were established from the DNA sequence. In the table there are more than 120,000 clones, 84% of which are singletons. Sequenced sample: peripheral blood. The chain joins TRBV7-9 to TRBJ2-6; 11 positions agree with TRBD2. This clonotype was obtained from a human donor in a cohort sampled during active COVID-19. The CDR3 protein is CASSKLAGDSGANVLTF. The CDR3 bases are TGTGCCAGCAGCAAACTAGCGGGGGACTCTGGGGCCAACGTCCTGACTTTC.